The rows below give T cell receptor beta chains drawn from one sample of a study of CD8 T cells in ankylosing spondylitis. TCRdb redid the calling of the 5' RACE reads with MiXCR, one entry per CDR3 protein. In the table there are 500,000 to 650,000 distinct CDR3 sequences, under 5.5% of which are singletons. Sample: blood, either unsorted or a sorted T cell fraction (not recorded which). Receptor source: a male donor with ankylosing spondylitis. Each CDR3 is given with its conserved first and last residue. Clone size is not always given. Where it is, it says once, few, many or a class for expanded clones.

J gene	V gene	clone size	CDR3 protein
TRBJ1-5	TRBV7-2	many	CASSLFGQPQHF
TRBJ2-7	TRBV7-2	many	CASSLRLAGYYEQYF
TRBJ2-7	TRBV29-1	many	CSVEEAQGAQSYEQYF
TRBJ2-1	TRBV12-3/TRBV12-4	.	CASSLRERSWNEQFF
TRBJ2-3	TRBV29-1	many	CSTGSALADTQYF
TRBJ2-3	TRBV7-8	many	CASSPLAQYTDTQYF
TRBJ1-2	TRBV5-3	many	CASKLESTRANYGYTF
TRBJ1-2	TRBV29-1	many	CSVDARDSYGYTF
TRBJ2-7	TRBV7-2	many	CASSSLRRPAQYF
TRBJ2-1	TRBV20-1	many	CSARDQRRERSYNEQFF
TRBJ2-3	TRBV4-3	.	CASSQLSGGAEFTDTQYF
TRBJ1-3	TRBV7-6	many	CASSATGGSGNTIYF
TRBJ2-7	TRBV12-3/TRBV12-4	many	CASSLSGSHEQYF
TRBJ2-1	TRBV28	many	CASSLWGDGSYNEQFF
TRBJ2-3	TRBV20-1	many	CSAVAGGPDTQYF
TRBJ1-3	TRBV10-3	many	CAISDPTGSGNTIYF
TRBJ2-6	TRBV20-1	many	CSARDLGRGTGANVLTF
TRBJ2-1	TRBV2	.	CASSEQVGAVSYNEQFF
TRBJ1-1	TRBV4-3	many	CASSQDRTGAILNTEAFF
TRBJ1-2	TRBV4-2	many	CASSPDGTAYGYTF
TRBJ2-1	TRBV7-2	many	CASSLAGFRADSSYNEQFF
TRBJ2-5	TRBV7-2	many	CASSKTGLRETQYF
TRBJ2-3	TRBV7-2	many	CASSLAGTLSTDTQYF
TRBJ2-3	TRBV12-3/TRBV12-4	many	CASSLGGMADTQYF
TRBJ2-7	TRBV20-1	many	CSASSGTGTYEQYF
TRBJ2-3	TRBV5-5	many	CASSLDAGTDTQYF
TRBJ2-7	TRBV20-1	.	CSARPGLAGGLYYEQYF
TRBJ2-5	TRBV5-1	few	CASSHPGTAKETQYF
TRBJ2-7	TRBV20-1	many	CSAKAGNEQYF
TRBJ2-7	TRBV2	few	CASSGNSYEQYF
TRBJ2-7	TRBV20-1	many	CSARDIQTQRGYHYEQYF
TRBJ2-3	TRBV6-5	many	CASSWRGADTDTQYF
TRBJ2-2	TRBV6-2/TRBV6-3	many	CASSPFKAANTGELFF
TRBJ2-1	TRBV11-2	many	CASSGTSGSLEQFF
TRBJ2-3	TRBV13	many	CASSPRHGRGTQYF
TRBJ1-4	TRBV2	few	CANGQDVVKLFF
TRBJ1-1	TRBV12-3/TRBV12-4	many	CASNTRRVSNTEAFF
TRBJ1-1	TRBV3-1	many	CASSQLRPRNTEAFF
TRBJ1-2	TRBV12-3/TRBV12-4	many	CASTSRYGYTF
TRBJ2-5	TRBV20-1	.	CSAIPVGAGVGETQYF
TRBJ1-4	TRBV12-3/TRBV12-4	many	CASSYDSRKLFF
TRBJ1-1	TRBV5-1	.	CASSLLGQPNTEAFF
TRBJ1-5	TRBV20-1	many	CSARGSEGGGNQPQHF
TRBJ2-7	TRBV7-9	many	CASSPDSRLPYEQYF
TRBJ1-2	TRBV5-1	many	CASSLGGKDRHTF
TRBJ1-5	TRBV6-2/TRBV6-3	many	CASASFFTEGKGESNQPQHF
TRBJ2-7	TRBV27	few	CASSWNYRSPKAYEQYF
TRBJ1-2	TRBV7-9	many	CASSLARGQTYGYTF